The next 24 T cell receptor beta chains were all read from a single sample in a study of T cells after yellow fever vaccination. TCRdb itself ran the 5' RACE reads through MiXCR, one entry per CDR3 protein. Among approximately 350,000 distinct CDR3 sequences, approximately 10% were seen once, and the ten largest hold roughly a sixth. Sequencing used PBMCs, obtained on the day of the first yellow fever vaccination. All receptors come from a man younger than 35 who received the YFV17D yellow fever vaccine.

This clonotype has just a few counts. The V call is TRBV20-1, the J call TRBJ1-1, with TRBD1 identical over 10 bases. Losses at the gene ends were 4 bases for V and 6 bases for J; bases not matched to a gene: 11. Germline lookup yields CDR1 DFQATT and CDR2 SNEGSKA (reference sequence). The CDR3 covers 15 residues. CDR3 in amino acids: CSANTMWDRGPEAFF. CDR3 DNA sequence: TGCAGTGCTAATACTATGTGGGACAGGGGTCCTGAAGCTTTCTTT.

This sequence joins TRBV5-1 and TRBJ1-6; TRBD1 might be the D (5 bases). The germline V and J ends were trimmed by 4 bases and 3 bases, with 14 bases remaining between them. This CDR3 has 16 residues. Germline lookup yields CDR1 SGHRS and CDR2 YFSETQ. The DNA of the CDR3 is TGCGCCAGCAGCACCGCTCCGGGACTCTATAATTCACCCCTCCACTTT. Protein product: CASSTAPGLYNSPLHF.

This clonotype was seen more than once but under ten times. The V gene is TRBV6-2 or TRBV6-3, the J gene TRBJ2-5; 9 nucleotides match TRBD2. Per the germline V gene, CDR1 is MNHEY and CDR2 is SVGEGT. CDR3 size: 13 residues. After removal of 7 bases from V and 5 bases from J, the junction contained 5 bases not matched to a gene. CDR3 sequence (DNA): TGTGCCAGCACTAGCGGGGTCGGGGAGACCCAGTACTTC. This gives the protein CASTSGVGETQYF.

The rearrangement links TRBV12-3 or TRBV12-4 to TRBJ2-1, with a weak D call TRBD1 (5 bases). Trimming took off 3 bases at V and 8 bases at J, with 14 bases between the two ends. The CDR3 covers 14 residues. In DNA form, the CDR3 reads TGTGCCAGCAGTTTCCAGGGTCATCGCTATGAGCAGTTCTTC. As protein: CASSFQGHRYEQFF.

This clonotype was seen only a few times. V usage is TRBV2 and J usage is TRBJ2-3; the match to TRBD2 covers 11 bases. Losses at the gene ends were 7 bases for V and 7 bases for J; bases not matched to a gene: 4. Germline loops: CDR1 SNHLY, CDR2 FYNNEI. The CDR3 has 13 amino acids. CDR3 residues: CASITSGGYTQYF. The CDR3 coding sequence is TGTGCCAGCATTACTAGCGGGGGCTATACGCAGTATTTT.

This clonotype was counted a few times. The chain's CDR3 is CASSARFSYNSPLHF. As DNA, the CDR3 is TGTGCCAGCAGTGCCCGGTTCTCCTATAATTCACCCCTCCACTTT. The J gene is TRBJ1-6, the V gene TRBV27, with D uncertain. This CDR3 is 15 amino acids long. Germline lookup yields CDR1 MNHEY and CDR2 SMNVEV (reference sequence). With 5 bases removed from V and 0 bases from J, the gap between germline ends came to 8 bases.

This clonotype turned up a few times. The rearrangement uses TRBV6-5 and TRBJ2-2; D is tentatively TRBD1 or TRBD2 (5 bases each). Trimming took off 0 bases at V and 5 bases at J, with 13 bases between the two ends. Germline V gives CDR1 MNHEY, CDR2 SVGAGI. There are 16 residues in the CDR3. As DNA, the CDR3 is TGTGCCAGCAGTTACTCGATGGGGGATTGGACCGGGGAGCTGTTTTTT. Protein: CASSYSMGDWTGELFF.

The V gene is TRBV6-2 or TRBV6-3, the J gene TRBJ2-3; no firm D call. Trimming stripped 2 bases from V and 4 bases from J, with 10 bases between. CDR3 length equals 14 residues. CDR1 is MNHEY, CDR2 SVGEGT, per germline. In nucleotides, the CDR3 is TGTGCCAGCAGTTACGAAGACCTCTCAGATACGCAGTATTTT. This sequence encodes CASSYEDLSDTQYF.

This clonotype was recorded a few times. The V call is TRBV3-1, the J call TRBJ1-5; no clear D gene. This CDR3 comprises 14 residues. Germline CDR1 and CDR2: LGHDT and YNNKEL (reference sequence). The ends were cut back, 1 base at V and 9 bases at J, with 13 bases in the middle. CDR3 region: CASSQGRVQRPQHF. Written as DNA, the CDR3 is TGTGCCAGCAGCCAAGGGAGGGTCCAACGGCCCCAGCATTTT.

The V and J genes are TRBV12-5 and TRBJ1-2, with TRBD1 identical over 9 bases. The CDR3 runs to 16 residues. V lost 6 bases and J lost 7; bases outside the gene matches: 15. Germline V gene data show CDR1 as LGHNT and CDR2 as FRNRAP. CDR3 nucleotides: TGTGCTAGTGGCTTAGGACGGACAGGGGAAAGTGGTGGCTACACCTTC. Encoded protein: CASGLGRTGESGGYTF.

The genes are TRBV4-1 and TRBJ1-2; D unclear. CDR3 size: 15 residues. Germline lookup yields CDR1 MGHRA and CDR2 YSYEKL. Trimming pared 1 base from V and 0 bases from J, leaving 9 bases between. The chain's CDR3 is CASSQVHGPNYGYTF. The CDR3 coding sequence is TGCGCCAGCAGCCAAGTCCACGGCCCTAACTATGGCTACACCTTC.

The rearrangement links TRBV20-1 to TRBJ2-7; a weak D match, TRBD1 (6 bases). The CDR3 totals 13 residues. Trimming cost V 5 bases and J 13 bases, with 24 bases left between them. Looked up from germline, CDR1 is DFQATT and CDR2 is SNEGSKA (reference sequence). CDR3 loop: CSAPSAPPTGSYV. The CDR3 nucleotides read TGCAGTGCTCCCAGTGCCCCGCCGACAGGCTCTTACGTC.

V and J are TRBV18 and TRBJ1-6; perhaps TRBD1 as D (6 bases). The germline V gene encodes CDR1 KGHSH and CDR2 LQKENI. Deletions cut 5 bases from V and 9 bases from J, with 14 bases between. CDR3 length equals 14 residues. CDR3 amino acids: CASSLQGFGSPLHF. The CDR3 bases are TGTGCCAGCTCATTACAGGGCTTCGGTTCACCCCTCCACTTT.

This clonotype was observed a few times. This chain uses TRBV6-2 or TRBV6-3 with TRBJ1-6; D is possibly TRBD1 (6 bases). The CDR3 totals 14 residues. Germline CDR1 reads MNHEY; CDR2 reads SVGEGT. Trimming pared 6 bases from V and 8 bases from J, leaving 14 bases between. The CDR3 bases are TGTGCCAGCAGGACAGGAACAGAGGATTCACCCCTCCACTTT. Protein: CASRTGTEDSPLHF.

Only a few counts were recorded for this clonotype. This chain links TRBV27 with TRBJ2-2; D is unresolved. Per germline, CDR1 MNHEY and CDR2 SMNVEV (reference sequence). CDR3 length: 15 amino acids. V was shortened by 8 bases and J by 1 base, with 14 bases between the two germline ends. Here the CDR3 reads CASGALGKNTGELFF. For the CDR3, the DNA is TGTGCCAGCGGTGCTTTGGGCAAGAACACCGGGGAGCTGTTTTTT.

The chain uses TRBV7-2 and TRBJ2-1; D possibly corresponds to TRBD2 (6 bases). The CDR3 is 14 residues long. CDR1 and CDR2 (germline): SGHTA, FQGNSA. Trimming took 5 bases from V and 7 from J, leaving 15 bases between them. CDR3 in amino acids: CASSGVSGQNEQFF. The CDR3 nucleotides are TGTGCCAGCAGCGGGGTTAGCGGCCAAAATGAGCAGTTCTTC.

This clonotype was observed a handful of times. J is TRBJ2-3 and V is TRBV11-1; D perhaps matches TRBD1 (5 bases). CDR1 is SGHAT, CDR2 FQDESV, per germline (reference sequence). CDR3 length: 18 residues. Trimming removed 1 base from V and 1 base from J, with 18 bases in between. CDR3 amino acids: CASSLGAKIGQGTDTQYF. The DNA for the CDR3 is TGTGCCAGCAGCTTAGGGGCCAAAATTGGACAAGGCACAGATACGCAGTATTTT.

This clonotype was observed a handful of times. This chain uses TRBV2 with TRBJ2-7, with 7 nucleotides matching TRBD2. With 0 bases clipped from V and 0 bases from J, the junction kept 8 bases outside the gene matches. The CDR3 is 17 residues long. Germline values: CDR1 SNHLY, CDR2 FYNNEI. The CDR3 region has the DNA TGTGCCAGCAGTGAAGCCTTACTAGCGAGGACCTCCTACGAGCAGTACTTC. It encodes CASSEALLARTSYEQYF.

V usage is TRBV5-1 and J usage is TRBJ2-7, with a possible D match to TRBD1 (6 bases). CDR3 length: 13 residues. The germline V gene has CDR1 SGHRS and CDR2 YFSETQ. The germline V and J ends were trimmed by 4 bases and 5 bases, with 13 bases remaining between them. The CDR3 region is CASSPDRTHEQYF. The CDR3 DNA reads TGCGCCAGCAGCCCTGACAGGACCCACGAGCAGTACTTC.

The CDR3 sequence is CASSRVHRATNEKLFF. The CDR3 DNA reads TGTGCCAGCAGCAGAGTACACAGGGCAACTAATGAAAAACTGTTTTTT. This chain joins TRBV21-1 and TRBJ1-4; TRBD1 was called by the table and not checked on the DNA. TRBV21-1 is a pseudogene. The CDR3 is 16 amino acids.

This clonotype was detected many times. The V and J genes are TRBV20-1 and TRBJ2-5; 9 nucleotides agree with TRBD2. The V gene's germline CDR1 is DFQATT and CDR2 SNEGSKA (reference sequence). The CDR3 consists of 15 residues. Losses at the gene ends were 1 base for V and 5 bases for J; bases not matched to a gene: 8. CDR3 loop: CSARALAGTGETQYF. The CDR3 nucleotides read TGCAGTGCTAGAGCCCTAGCGGGGACGGGGGAGACCCAGTACTTC.

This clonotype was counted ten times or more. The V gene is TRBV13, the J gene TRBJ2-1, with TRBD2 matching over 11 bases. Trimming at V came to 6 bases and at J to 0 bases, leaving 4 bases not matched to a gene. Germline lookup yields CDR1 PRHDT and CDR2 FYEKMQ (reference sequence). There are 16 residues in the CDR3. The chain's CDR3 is CASRRTSGHSYNEQFF. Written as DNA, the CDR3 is TGTGCCAGCAGAAGGACTAGCGGGCACTCCTACAATGAGCAGTTCTTC.

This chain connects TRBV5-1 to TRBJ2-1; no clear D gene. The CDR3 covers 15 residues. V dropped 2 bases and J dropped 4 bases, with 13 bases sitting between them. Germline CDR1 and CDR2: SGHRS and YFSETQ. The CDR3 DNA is TGCGCCAGCAGCTTCCAGGACGGTTCTTACAATGAGCAGTTCTTC. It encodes CASSFQDGSYNEQFF.

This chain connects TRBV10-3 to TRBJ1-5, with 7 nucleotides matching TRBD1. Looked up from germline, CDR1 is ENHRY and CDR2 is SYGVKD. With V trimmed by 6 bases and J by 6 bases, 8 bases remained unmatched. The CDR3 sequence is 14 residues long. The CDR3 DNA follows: TGTGCCATCAGCGACAGGGAGGGAGGTCAGCCCCAGCATTTT. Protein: CAISDREGGQPQHF.